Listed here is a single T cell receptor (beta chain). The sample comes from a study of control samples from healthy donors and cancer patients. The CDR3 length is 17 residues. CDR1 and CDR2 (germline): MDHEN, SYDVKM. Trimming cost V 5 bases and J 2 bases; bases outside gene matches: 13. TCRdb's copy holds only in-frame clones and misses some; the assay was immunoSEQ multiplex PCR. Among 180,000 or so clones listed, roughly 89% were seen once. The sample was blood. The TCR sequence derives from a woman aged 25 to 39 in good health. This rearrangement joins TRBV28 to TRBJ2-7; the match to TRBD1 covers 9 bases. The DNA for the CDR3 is TGTGCCAGCAGTCCCGGGACAGGGATCCTCCGGGCCTACGAGCAGTACTTC. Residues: CASSPGTGILRAYEQYF.